The clone carrying this T cell receptor (beta chain) was found many times. Its cognate antigen is unknown. This sample was included in a study of regulatory T cells in long-lasting Graves disease. This CDR3 region has 15 residues. Germline CDR1 reads GTSNPN; CDR2 reads SVGIG (reference sequence). With 4 bases clipped from V and 0 bases from J, the junction kept 5 bases outside the gene matches. As to time point: newly diagnosed GD, antithyroid drugs for less than 3 months. Preparation of the TCR library used RNA extracted from PBMCs. Study-wide points: Those with persistent Graves' had less TCR diversity than newly diagnosed patients.

Arm-PCR with iRepertoire HTBI primers amplified the CDR3 regions for these TCR beta libraries. TCRdb fed the multiplex PCR reads into MiXCR, producing one record per CDR3 protein. In the table there are a few hundred thousand distinct CDR3 sequences, about 14% of which are singletons. This sample was shared with a second study, whose subject was T cells in Graves' hyperthyroidism and ophthalmopathy. This second study says: When ophthalmopathy did not progress within 18 months, Graves' hyperthyroidism was considered stable.

The sequence derives from a man aged 30 to 45 with Graves disease. This chain joins TRBV30 and TRBJ2-3; 9 nucleotides agree with TRBD2. The specimen comprised peripheral blood mononuclear cells (PBMCs), sampled at new diagnosis, from a patient treated with antithyroid drugs. The chain's CDR3 is CAWTGSGGSTDTQYF. The CDR3 DNA reads as TGTGCCTGGACAGGTAGCGGGGGCAGCACAGATACGCAGTATTTT.